Sequencing of this TCR beta chain was carried out in a study of OX40 agonist ivuxolimab in advanced cancers. The CDR3 consists of 17 residues. Trimming at V came to 4 bases and at J to 6 bases, leaving 10 bases not matched to a gene. Germline V gene lookup returns CDR1 LGHNA and CDR2 YSLEER. Sequencing used immunoSEQ multiplex PCR; TCRdb keeps in-frame clones, though not all of them. The table includes tens of thousands of clones, 90% to 95% detected once. This receptor was taken from an adult with an advanced solid tumor such as melanoma, head and neck, liver or kidney cancer. The chain is built from TRBV4-3 and TRBJ1-4; 11 positions match TRBD1. This sample comprised CD4+ or CD8+ T cells sorted from blood, obtained in a trial of the OX40 agonist ivuxolimab. Here the CDR3 DNA reads TGCGCCAGCAGCCCCGTAGGTCCGGGACAGGGGGATGAAAAACTGTTTTTT. It encodes CASSPVGPGQGDEKLFF.